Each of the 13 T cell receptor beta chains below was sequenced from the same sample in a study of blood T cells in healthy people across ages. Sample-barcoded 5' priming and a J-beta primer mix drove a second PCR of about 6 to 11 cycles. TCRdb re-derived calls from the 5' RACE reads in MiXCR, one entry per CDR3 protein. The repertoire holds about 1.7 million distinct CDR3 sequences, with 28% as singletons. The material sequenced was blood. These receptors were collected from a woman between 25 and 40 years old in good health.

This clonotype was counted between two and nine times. The CDR3 is CAISEFTGPNEQFF. CDR3 in DNA: TGTGCCATCAGTGAGTTTACAGGGCCCAATGAGCAGTTCTTC. The chain links TRBV10-3 to TRBJ2-1; TRBD1 is a possible D gene (6 bases). The CDR3 extends over 14 amino acids. V dropped 1 base and J dropped 6 bases, with 10 bases sitting between them. Germline CDR1 and CDR2: ENHRY and SYGVKD.

CDR3 loop: CASSGASGRAYEQYF. The DNA of the CDR3 is TGTGCCAGCAGTGGAGCTAGCGGGAGGGCCTACGAGCAGTACTTC. This chain uses TRBV2 with TRBJ2-7; TRBD2 agrees at 12 bases. Germline V gives CDR1 SNHLY, CDR2 FYNNEI. The CDR3 contains 15 residues. V shed 4 bases, J shed 2 bases, and the junction held 3 bases outside the gene matches.

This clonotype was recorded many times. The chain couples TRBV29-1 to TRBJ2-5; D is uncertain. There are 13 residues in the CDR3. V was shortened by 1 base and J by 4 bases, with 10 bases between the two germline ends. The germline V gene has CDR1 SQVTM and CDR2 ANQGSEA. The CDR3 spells CSVEVIMVETQYF. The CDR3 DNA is TGCAGCGTTGAAGTCATTATGGTAGAGACCCAGTACTTC.

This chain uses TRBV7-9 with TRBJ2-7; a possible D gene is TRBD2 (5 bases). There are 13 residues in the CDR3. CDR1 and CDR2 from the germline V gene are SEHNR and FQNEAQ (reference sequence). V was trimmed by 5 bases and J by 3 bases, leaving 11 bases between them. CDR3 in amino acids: CASSADGNYEQYF. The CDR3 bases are TGTGCCAGCAGCGCCGACGGGAACTACGAGCAGTACTTC.

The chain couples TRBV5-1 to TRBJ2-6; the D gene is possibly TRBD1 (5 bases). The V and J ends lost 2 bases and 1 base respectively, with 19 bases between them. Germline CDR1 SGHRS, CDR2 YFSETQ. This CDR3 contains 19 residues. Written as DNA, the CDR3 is TGCGCCAGCAGCTTAGATCGGCGCAGGGTAAGATCTGGGGCCAACGTCCTGACTTTC. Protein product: CASSLDRRRVRSGANVLTF.

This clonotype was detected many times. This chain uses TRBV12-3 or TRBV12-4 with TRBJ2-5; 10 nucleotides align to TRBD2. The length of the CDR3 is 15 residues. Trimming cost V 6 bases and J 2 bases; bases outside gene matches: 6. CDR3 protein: CASSPPGLAQETQYF. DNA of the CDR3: TGTGCCAGCAGCCCCCCGGGACTAGCGCAAGAGACCCAGTACTTC.

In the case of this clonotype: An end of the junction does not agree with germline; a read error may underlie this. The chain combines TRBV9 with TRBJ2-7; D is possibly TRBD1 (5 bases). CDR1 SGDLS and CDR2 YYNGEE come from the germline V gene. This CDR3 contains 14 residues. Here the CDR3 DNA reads TGTGCCGGCAGCGTAGGGCAGGGTGGCTACGAGCAGTACTTC. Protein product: CAGSVGQGGYEQYF.

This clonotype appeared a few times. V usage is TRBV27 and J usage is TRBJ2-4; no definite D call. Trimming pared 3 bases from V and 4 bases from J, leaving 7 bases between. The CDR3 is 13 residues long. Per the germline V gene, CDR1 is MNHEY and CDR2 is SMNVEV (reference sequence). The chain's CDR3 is CASSLGWKNIQYF. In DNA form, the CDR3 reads TGTGCCAGCAGTTTGGGCTGGAAAAACATTCAGTACTTC.

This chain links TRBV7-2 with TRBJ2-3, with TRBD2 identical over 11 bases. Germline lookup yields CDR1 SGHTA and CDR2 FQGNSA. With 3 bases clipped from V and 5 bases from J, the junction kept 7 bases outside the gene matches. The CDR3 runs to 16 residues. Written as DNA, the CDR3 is TGTGCCAGCAGCTTGGGTAGCGGGGGGGCGTTAGATACGCAGTATTTT. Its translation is CASSLGSGGALDTQYF.

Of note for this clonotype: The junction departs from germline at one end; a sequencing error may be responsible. This CDR3 is CSAPVGLEAKSIQYF. Written as DNA, the CDR3 is TGCAGTGCTCCGGTCGGATTGGAAGCCAAAAGCATTCAGTACTTC. The chain carries TRBV20-1 and TRBJ2-4; D gene uncertain. CDR3 size: 15 residues. Germline CDR1 is DFQATT and CDR2 is SNEGSKA (reference sequence).

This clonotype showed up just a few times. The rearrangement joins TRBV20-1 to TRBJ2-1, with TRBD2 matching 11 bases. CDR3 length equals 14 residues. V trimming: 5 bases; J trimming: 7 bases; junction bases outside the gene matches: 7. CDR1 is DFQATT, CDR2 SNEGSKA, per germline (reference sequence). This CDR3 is CSAFSGRALNEQFF. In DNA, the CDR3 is TGCAGTGCTTTTAGCGGGAGGGCCTTGAATGAGCAGTTCTTC.

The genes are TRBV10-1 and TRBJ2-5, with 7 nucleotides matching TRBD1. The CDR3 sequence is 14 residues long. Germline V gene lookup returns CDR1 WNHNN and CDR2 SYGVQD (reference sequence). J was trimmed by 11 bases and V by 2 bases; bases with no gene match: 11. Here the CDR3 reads CASSETSTGRQQYF. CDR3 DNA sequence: TGCGCCAGCAGTGAGACCTCGACAGGGCGTCAGCAGTACTTC.

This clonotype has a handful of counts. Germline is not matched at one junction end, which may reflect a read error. The CDR3, as DNA: TGTAGTGCTAGAGATTCCAGGGAGGGCGAAAAACTGTTTTTT. Protein: CSARDSREGEKLFF. The chain joins TRBV20-1 to TRBJ1-4, with D tentatively TRBD1 (5 bases). Germline values: CDR1 DFQATT, CDR2 SNEGSKA (reference sequence). The CDR3 is 14 residues long.